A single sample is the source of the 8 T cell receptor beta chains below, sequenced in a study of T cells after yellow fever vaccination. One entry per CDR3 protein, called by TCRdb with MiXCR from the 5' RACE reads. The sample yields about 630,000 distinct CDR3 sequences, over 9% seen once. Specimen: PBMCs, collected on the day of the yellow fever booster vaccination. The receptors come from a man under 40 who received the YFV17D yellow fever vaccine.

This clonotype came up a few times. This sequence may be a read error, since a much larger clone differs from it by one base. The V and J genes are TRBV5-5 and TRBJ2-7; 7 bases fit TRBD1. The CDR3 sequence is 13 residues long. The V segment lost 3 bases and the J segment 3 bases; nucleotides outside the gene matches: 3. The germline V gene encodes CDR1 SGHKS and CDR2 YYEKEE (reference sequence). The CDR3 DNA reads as TGTGCCAGCAGCTCGGGACAGATCTACGAGCAGTACTTC. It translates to CASSSGQIYEQYF.

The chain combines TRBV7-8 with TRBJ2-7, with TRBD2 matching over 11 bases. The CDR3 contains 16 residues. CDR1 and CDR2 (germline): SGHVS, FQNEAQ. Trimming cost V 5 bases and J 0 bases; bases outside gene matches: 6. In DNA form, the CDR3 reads TGTGCCAGCAGCCCTCAGACTAGCGGGGTCTCCTACGAGCAGTACTTC. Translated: CASSPQTSGVSYEQYF.

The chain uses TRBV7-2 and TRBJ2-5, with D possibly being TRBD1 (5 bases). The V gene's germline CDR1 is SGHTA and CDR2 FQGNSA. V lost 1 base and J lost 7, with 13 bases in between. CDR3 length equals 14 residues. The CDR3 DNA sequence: TGTGCCAGCAGCTTAGGGGGCGCCCACGGGACCCAGTACTTC. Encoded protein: CASSLGGAHGTQYF.

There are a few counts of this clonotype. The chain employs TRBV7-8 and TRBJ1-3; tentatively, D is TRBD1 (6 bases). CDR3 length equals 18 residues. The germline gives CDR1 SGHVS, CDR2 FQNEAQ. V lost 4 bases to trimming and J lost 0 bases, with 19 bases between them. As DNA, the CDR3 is TGTGCCAGCAGCTCTTGGGGGACGGGGGCCTCCTCTGGAAACACCATATATTTT. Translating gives CASSSWGTGASSGNTIYF.

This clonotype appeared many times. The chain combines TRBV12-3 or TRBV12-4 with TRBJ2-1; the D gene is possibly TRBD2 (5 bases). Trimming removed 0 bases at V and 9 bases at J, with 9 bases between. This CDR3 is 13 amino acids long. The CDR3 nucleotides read TGTGCCAGCAGTTTAGCGGGTAGCGCTGAGCAGTTCTTC. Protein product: CASSLAGSAEQFF.

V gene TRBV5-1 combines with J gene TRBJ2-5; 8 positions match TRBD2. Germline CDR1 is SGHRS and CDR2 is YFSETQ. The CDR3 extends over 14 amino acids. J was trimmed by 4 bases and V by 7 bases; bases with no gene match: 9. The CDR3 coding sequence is TGCGCCAGCTATCATACGGGAGGGGGAGAGACCCAGTACTTC. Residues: CASYHTGGGETQYF.

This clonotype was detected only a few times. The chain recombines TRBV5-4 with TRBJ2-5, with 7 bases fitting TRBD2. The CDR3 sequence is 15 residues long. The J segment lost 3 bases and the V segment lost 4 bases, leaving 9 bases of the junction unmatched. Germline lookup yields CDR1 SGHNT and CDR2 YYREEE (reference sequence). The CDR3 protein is CASSDAGDWEETQYF. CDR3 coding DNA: TGTGCCAGCAGCGACGCGGGGGATTGGGAAGAGACCCAGTACTTC.

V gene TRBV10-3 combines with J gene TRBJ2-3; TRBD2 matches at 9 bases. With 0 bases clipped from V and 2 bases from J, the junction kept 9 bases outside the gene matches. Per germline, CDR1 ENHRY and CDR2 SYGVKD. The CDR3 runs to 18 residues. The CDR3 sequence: CAISESFVPSGNTDTQYF. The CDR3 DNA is TGTGCCATCAGTGAGTCTTTTGTGCCTAGCGGGAACACAGATACGCAGTATTTT.